One and the same sample provided the 7 T cell receptor beta chains below, sequenced in a study of cytomegalovirus exposure and HLA in healthy donors. The data were produced by immunoSEQ multiplex PCR, yet TCRdb's version contains in-frame clones alone and is incomplete. The top ten clones hold around 1.7% of a sample with tens of thousands of clones, roughly 91% of them seen once. The sequenced sample was PBMCs. The receptors derive from a woman between 18 and 29 years old in good health and CMV-seronegative.

This clone was seen just once. V and J are TRBV6-1 and TRBJ1-4; tentatively, D is TRBD1 (6 bases). The CDR3 contains 12 residues. The V end lost 10 bases, the J end lost 4 bases, and 10 bases lay between the germline ends. Germline V gene data show CDR1 as MNHNS and CDR2 as SASEGT. The CDR3 DNA sequence: TGTGCCATTCAGGGGATTAATGAAAAACTGTTTTTT. Translating gives CAIQGINEKLFF.

This chain links TRBV5-8 with TRBJ1-5, with a possible D match to TRBD1 (6 bases). This CDR3 has 14 amino acids. Germline lookup yields CDR1 SGHTS and CDR2 YDEGEE. Trimming took 5 bases from V and 7 from J, leaving 16 bases between them. The CDR3 bases are TGTGCCAGCAGGGCTTACGGGACAAAACAGCCCCAGCATTTT. This gives the protein CASRAYGTKQPQHF. The complete variable domain, with remaining parts taken from reference TRBV5-8 and TRBJ1-5, reads EAGVTQSPTHLIKTRGQQATLRCSPISGHTSVYWYQQALGLGLQFLLWYDEGEERNRGNFPPRFSGRQFPNYSSELNVNALELEDSALYLCASRAYGTKQPQHFGDGTRLSIL.

The genes are TRBV5-6 and TRBJ2-3; 10 positions match TRBD2. There are 16 residues in the CDR3. CDR1 is SGHDT and CDR2 is YYEEEE in the germline V gene. V lost 7 bases and J lost 7; bases outside the gene matches: 15. The CDR3 DNA sequence: TGTGCCAGCCCATCGGAGGAAGCGGGAGGGCCACATACGCAGTATTTT. As protein: CASPSEEAGGPHTQYF.

This chain joins TRBV5-1 and TRBJ1-1, with TRBD1 matching 10 bases. Germline V lookup: CDR1 SGHRS, CDR2 YFSETQ. V lost 3 bases to trimming and J lost 8 bases; unmatched junction nucleotides: 10. The CDR3 consists of 15 residues. The CDR3 DNA sequence: TGCGCCAGCAGCTCCCCGGACAGGGGGGATACCGAAGCTTTCTTT. Protein: CASSSPDRGDTEAFF.

The J gene is TRBJ1-1, the V gene TRBV28; D may be TRBD1 (6 bases). The CDR3 contains 15 residues. Germline CDR1 is MDHEN and CDR2 is SYDVKM. Trimming left V 8 bases short and J 5 bases short, with 21 bases between. The CDR3 is CASVPPGAGSTEAFF. DNA of the CDR3: TGTGCCAGCGTCCCCCCAGGGGCCGGTTCAACTGAAGCTTTCTTT.

The chain combines TRBV4-2 with TRBJ2-7; 11 bases are a match to TRBD1. Germline V gene sequence: CDR1 LGHNA, CDR2 YNFKEQ. The V gene end was trimmed by 4 bases and the J gene end by 3 bases; junction bases not matched to a gene: 5. The CDR3 consists of 15 residues. The CDR3: CASSLGDRGDYEQYF. For the CDR3, the DNA is TGTGCCAGCAGCCTAGGGGACAGGGGGGACTACGAGCAGTACTTC.

V usage is TRBV21-1 and J usage is TRBJ1-5; TRBD1, the table's D call, was not compared with the DNA. TRBV21-1 is recorded as a pseudogene. The CDR3 covers 14 residues. CDR3 region: CASSKVQNYQPQHF. CDR3 DNA sequence: TGTGCCAGCAGCAAAGTACAGAATTATCAGCCCCAGCATTTT.